These 3 T cell receptor beta chains were sequenced from one sample in a study of blood T cells in healthy people across ages (dated by TCRdb to the mid-2010s). The library was produced with 5' RACE. The instrument was an Illumina HiSeq 2500. The second PCR ran for about 6 to 12 cycles and used a J-beta primer mix along with a sample-barcoded 5' primer. TCRdb reanalyzed the raw reads on its own, using fastp at Q25 for trimming and MiXCR for clone calling, and kept in-frame beta chains. Each CDR3 protein appears once, grouped with its most common genes and DNA. A total of roughly 680,000 distinct CDR3 sequences appear in this sample, 49% of them only once. Clones ranked in the top ten supply 30% to 40% of the sample. The sequenced sample consisted of blood. These receptors all come from a woman aged 60-70 years in good health.

This chain uses TRBV29-1 with TRBJ2-1, with D possibly called TRBD1 or TRBD2 (5 bases each). The length of the CDR3 is 13 residues. Germline-derived CDR1 and CDR2 are SQVTM and ANQGSEA. In DNA form, the CDR3 reads TGCAACGCCGGGACGGGGCCCTACAATGAGCAGTTCTTC. Amino acids: CNAGTGPYNEQFF.

The J gene is TRBJ2-1, the V gene TRBV28; D may be TRBD1 or TRBD2 (5 bases each). The CDR3 has 16 amino acids. Germline CDR1 is MDHEN and CDR2 is SYDVKM. V lost 4 bases, J lost 8 bases, and 21 bases lay in between. The CDR3 DNA reads as TGTGCCAGCAGTTCCCCGGGCTCCTCGGTGGGGGATGAGCAGTTCTTC. It translates to CASSSPGSSVGDEQFF.

This clonotype was observed a handful of times. The chain combines TRBV5-1 with TRBJ2-3; D gene unclear. Germline CDR1 reads SGHRS; CDR2 reads YFSETQ. Trimming left V 4 bases short and J 4 bases short, with 10 bases between. The CDR3 loop spans 13 amino acids. CDR3: CASSHEWADTQYF. DNA of the CDR3: TGCGCCAGCAGCCATGAATGGGCAGATACGCAGTATTTT.